This TCR beta chain was observed in a study of T cell changes during pregnancy in multiple sclerosis. The table came from immunoSEQ multiplex PCR; TCRdb's copy has only in-frame clones and leaves some out. Among around 100,000 clones listed, 85% to 95% were seen once. CDR1 is SEHNR and CDR2 is FQNEAQ in the germline V gene (reference sequence). The CDR3 covers 12 residues. Deletions cut 3 bases from V and 11 bases from J, with 13 bases between. This receptor was obtained from a female donor with multiple sclerosis, enrolled in a pregnancy study. V and J are TRBV7-9 and TRBJ1-1; D possibly corresponds to TRBD1 (6 bases). The source material was peripheral blood, sampled in the second trimester of pregnancy. CDR3 sequence reads: CASSFEGEYAFF. The CDR3 nucleotides read TGTGCCAGCAGCTTCGAGGGGGAGTATGCTTTCTTT.